The 8 T cell receptor beta chains listed next were all sequenced from one sample in a study of regulatory T cells in long-lasting Graves disease (dated by TCRdb to the early 2020s). This specimen's time point label, per the study, means: newly diagnosed GD, antithyroid drugs for less than 3 months. For both TCR sequencing and RNA sequencing, RNA was extracted from PBMCs in TRIzol. The library was built by means of multiplex PCR. TCRdb names Illumina HiSeq 4000 as the instrument used. TCR beta libraries were built with iRepertoire HTBI primers and Arm-PCR amplification of CDR3 regions. TCRdb trimmed the raw reads at Q25, called clones with MiXCR and kept productive beta chains. Every entry covers one CDR3 protein and lists the most common genes and DNA from its rows. The sample yields some 460,000 distinct CDR3 sequences; about a sixth were counted once. Roughly an eighth of the sample comes from the top ten.

These data also featured in a second study, about T cells in Graves' hyperthyroidism and ophthalmopathy.

The source material was peripheral blood mononuclear cells (PBMCs), sampled at new diagnosis, from a patient treated with antithyroid drugs. The receptors were sampled from a man aged 40-49 years with Graves disease. Donor details come from another sample of the same person, matched by shared clones.

This clonotype was observed many times. Written as DNA, the CDR3 is TGTGCCAGCAGTTCACCGGACAGACATACGCAGTATTTT. It translates to CASSSPDRHTQYF. The chain combines TRBV28 with TRBJ2-3; weak D call: TRBD1 (6 bases). V was pared by 4 bases and J by 7 bases, with 12 bases between. The CDR3 is made up of 13 amino acids. Germline CDR1 is MDHEN and CDR2 is SYDVKM.

This clonotype was observed a few times. The V gene is TRBV9, the J gene TRBJ2-1; 9 bases agree with TRBD1. This CDR3 is 16 amino acids long. Germline CDR1 is SGDLS and CDR2 is YYNGEE. Trimming cost V 4 bases and J 6 bases; bases outside gene matches: 11. The CDR3 loop reads CASSFQGDRVPNEQFF. In DNA, the CDR3 is TGTGCCAGCAGCTTCCAGGGGGACAGGGTCCCCAATGAGCAGTTCTTC. The full variable domain, rest sourced from reference TRBV9 and TRBJ2-1, is DSGVTQTPKHLITATGQRVTLRCSPRSGDLSVYWYQQSLDQGLQFLIQYYNGEERAKGNILERFSAQQFPDLHSELNLSSLELGDSALYFCASSFQGDRVPNEQFFGPGTRLTVL.

J is TRBJ2-2 and V is TRBV10-3; possibly TRBD2 for D (5 bases). This CDR3 has 13 amino acids. V shed 7 bases and J shed 4 bases, with 10 bases lying between them. Germline CDR1 is ENHRY and CDR2 is SYGVKD. The CDR3 spells CAINPGGTGELFF. The DNA of the CDR3 is TGTGCCATCAACCCTGGAGGCACCGGGGAGCTGTTTTTT.

This clonotype was seen many times. The chain joins TRBV18 to TRBJ2-2; no firm D call. CDR3 length: 14 amino acids. From germline, CDR1 is KGHSH and CDR2 LQKENI. Trimming stripped 1 base from V and 1 base from J, with 4 bases between. The DNA for the CDR3 is TGTGCCAGCTCACCACAACAGAACACCGGGGAGCTGTTTTTT. This encodes CASSPQQNTGELFF.

This clonotype was picked up many times. This sequence joins TRBV2 and TRBJ2-3; 9 bases fit TRBD2. The CDR3 length is 15 residues. Germline V CDR1 and CDR2: SNHLY, FYNNEI. With V trimmed by 6 bases and J by 6 bases, 10 bases remained unmatched. DNA for the CDR3: TGTGCCAGCAGGGGACTAGCAGTATCTTCGGATACGCAGTATTTT. Its translation is CASRGLAVSSDTQYF.

This chain uses TRBV6-2 or TRBV6-3 with TRBJ1-5; perhaps TRBD1 as D (6 bases). V was trimmed by 8 bases and J by 5 bases, leaving 10 bases between them. CDR1 MNHEY and CDR2 SVGEGT come from the germline V gene. This CDR3 region has 12 residues. The CDR3 protein is CASGTPHQPQHF. CDR3 in DNA: TGTGCCAGCGGGACACCCCATCAGCCCCAGCATTTT.

This clonotype was recorded at least ten times. The chain links TRBV28 to TRBJ2-1; 13 bases fit TRBD2. This CDR3 is 15 amino acids long. Germline-derived CDR1 and CDR2 are MDHEN and SYDVKM. Trimming cost V 6 bases and J 10 bases; bases outside gene matches: 9. CDR3 coding DNA: TGTGCCAGCAGGGGGGCCGAGACTAGCGGGAGGGAGCAGTTCTTC. This translates into CASRGAETSGREQFF.

This clonotype showed up many times. The chain carries TRBV27 and TRBJ2-5; 13 bases are shared with TRBD2. The CDR3 consists of 17 residues. With V trimmed by 5 bases and J by 1 base, 7 bases remained unmatched. Germline CDR1 MNHEY, CDR2 SMNVEV (reference sequence). DNA for the CDR3: TGTGCCAGCAGTCCGCGGACTAGCGGGAGCCTCCAAGAGACCCAGTACTTC. This translates into CASSPRTSGSLQETQYF.